This passage covers 9 T cell receptor beta chains from one sample sequenced in a study of graft-versus-host responses after intestinal transplantation. Profiled with immunoSEQ multiplex PCR; TCRdb holds only in-frame clones, not every one. The data show about 70,000 clones, around 87% seen once. No antigen is known for these receptors. The sample here was unstimulated CD8+ T cells sorted from spleen or lymph node cells, taken before transplant. These receptors originate from a human donor who was the organ donor for an intestinal transplant.

The chain carries TRBV4-1 and TRBJ2-3; D ambiguous. V was clipped by 0 bases and J by 2 bases, with 12 bases between them. This CDR3 has 16 amino acids. Per the germline V gene, CDR1 is MGHRA and CDR2 is YSYEKL. CDR3 region: CASSQDFLQFTDTQYF. CDR3 DNA sequence: TGCGCCAGCAGCCAAGATTTTCTACAGTTCACAGATACGCAGTATTTT.

V is TRBV14 and J is TRBJ1-6; 10 nucleotides line up with TRBD1. This CDR3 is built from 17 residues. Germline trimming cut 3 bases from V and 2 bases from J; bases unmatched to any gene: 4. The germline CDR1 and CDR2 sequences are SGHDN and FVKESK. The CDR3 spells CASSQGQGSPYNSPLHF. Written as DNA, the CDR3 is TGTGCCAGCAGCCAGGGACAGGGGTCGCCCTATAATTCACCCCTCCACTTT. Using reference TRBV14 and TRBJ1-6 for the parts outside the CDR3, the full variable domain is EAGVTQFPSHSVIEKGQTVTLRCDPISGHDNLYWYRRVMGKEIKFLLHFVKESKQDESGMPNNRFLAERTGGTYSTLKVQPAELEDSGVYFCASSQGQGSPYNSPLHFGNGTRLTVT.

V usage is TRBV28 and J usage is TRBJ2-1; the match to TRBD1 covers 8 bases. The CDR3 consists of 18 residues. Per germline, CDR1 MDHEN and CDR2 SYDVKM. J lost 0 bases, V lost 3 bases, and 10 bases had no gene match. CDR3 protein: CASSFWTLGQASYNEQFF. CDR3 nucleotides: TGTGCCAGCAGTTTCTGGACGTTGGGACAGGCCTCCTACAATGAGCAGTTCTTC.

V is TRBV11-2 and J is TRBJ2-7, with TRBD1 identical over 7 bases. Germline loops: CDR1 SGHAT, CDR2 FQNNGV. Losses at the gene ends were 4 bases for V and 3 bases for J; bases not matched to a gene: 3. The CDR3 contains 13 residues. The CDR3 nucleotides are TGTGCCAGCAGCTCGGGACAGTACTACGAGCAGTACGTC. It is translated as CASSSGQYYEQYV.

This chain links TRBV19 with TRBJ2-2; D might be TRBD2 (6 bases). Looked up from germline, CDR1 is LNHDA and CDR2 is SQIVND (reference sequence). V lost 6 bases and J lost 4, with 15 bases in between. The CDR3 has 15 residues. The CDR3 protein is CASSLEPGGTGELFF. CDR3 in DNA: TGTGCCAGTAGCCTTGAGCCCGGGGGCACCGGGGAGCTGTTTTTT. The variable domain in full, completed from reference TRBV19 and TRBJ2-2, reads DGGITQSPKYLFRKEGQNVTLSCEQNLNHDAMYWYRQDPGQGLRLIYYSQIVNDFQKGDIAEGYSVSREKKESFPLTVTSAQKNPTAFYLCASSLEPGGTGELFFGEGSRLTVL.

The J gene is TRBJ2-3, the V gene TRBV6-6; TRBD1 is a possible D gene (6 bases). Germline V gives CDR1 MNHNY, CDR2 SVGAGI (reference sequence). The V and J ends lost 4 bases and 1 base respectively, with 12 bases between them. CDR3 size: 15 residues. CDR3 in amino acids: CASSLGGRGTDTQYF. The CDR3 DNA is TGTGCCAGCAGTTTAGGGGGAAGGGGCACAGATACGCAGTATTTT.

V and J are TRBV4-1 and TRBJ1-5, with D possibly being TRBD1 (5 bases). The CDR3 totals 15 residues. Germline assignment: CDR1 MGHRA and CDR2 YSYEKL. Between the trimmed V and J ends, which lost 1 base and 0 bases, there was a span of 7 bases. The CDR3 region has the DNA TGCGCCAGCAGCCAAGTCACAGGTAGCAATCAGCCCCAGCATTTT. Translated: CASSQVTGSNQPQHF.

J is TRBJ2-3 and V is TRBV5-6; the D gene is possibly TRBD2 (6 bases). V lost 6 bases to trimming and J lost 1 base, with 12 bases between them. From germline, CDR1 is SGHDT and CDR2 YYEEEE. CDR3 size: 14 residues. The CDR3 spells CASISGDRTDTQYF. The CDR3 DNA reads as TGTGCCAGCATCTCGGGGGACCGCACAGATACGCAGTATTTT.

The chain is built from TRBV6-5 and TRBJ2-5, with D perhaps TRBD1 (6 bases). The ends were cut back, 5 bases at V and 1 base at J, with 8 bases in the middle. The CDR3 totals 13 residues. Germline loops: CDR1 MNHEY, CDR2 SVGAGI. The CDR3 here is CASSQGSQETQYF. The CDR3 DNA sequence: TGTGCCAGCAGTCAGGGGTCCCAAGAGACCCAGTACTTC.